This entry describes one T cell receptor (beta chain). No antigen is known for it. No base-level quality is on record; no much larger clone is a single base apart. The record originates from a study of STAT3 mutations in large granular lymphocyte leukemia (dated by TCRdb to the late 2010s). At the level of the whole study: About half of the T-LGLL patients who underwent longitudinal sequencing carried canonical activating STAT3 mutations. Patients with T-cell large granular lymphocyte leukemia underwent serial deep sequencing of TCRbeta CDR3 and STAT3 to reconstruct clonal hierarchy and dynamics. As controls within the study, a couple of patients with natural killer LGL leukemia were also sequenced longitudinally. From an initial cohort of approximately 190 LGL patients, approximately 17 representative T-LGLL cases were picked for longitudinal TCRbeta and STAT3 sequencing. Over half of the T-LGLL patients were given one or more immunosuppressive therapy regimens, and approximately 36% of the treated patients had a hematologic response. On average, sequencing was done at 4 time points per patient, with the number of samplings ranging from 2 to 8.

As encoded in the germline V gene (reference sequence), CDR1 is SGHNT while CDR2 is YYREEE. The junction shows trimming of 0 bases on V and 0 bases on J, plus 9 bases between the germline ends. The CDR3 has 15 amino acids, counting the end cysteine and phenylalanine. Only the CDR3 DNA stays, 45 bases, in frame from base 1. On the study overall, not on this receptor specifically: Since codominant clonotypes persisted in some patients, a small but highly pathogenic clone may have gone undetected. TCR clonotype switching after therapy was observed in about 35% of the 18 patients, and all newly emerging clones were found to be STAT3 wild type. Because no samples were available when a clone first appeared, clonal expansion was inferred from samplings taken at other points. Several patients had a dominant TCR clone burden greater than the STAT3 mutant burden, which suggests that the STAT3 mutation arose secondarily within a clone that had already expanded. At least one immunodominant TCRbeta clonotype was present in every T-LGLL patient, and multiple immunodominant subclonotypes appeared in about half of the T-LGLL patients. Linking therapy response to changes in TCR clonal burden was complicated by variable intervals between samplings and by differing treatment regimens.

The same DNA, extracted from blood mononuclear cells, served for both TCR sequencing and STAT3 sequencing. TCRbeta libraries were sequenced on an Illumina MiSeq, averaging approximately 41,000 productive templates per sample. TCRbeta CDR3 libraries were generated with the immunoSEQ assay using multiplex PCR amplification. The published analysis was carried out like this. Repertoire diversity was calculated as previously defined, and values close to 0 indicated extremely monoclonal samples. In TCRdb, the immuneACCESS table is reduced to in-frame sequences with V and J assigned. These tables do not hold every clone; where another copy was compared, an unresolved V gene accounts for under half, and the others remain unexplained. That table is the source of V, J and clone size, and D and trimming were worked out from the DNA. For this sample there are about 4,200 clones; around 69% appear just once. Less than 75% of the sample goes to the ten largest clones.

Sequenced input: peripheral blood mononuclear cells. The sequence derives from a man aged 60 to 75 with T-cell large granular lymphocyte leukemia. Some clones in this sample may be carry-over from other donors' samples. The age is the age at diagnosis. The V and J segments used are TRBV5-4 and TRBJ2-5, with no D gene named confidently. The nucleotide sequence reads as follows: TGTGCCAGCAGCTTGGGGTTGTCGAACCAAGAGACCCAGTACTTC. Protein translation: CASSLGLSNQETQYF.